Below, one TCR beta chain is given with its context. These data are taken from a study of T cell responses to AZD1222 COVID-19 vaccine. CDR1 is MNHEY, CDR2 SVGAGI, per germline. The length of the CDR3 is 13 residues. V lost 4 bases and J lost 0, with 4 bases in between. The protocol was immunoSEQ multiplex PCR, while the TCRdb copy is restricted to in-frame clones and leaves out a portion. The data show roughly 100,000 clones, with approximately 89% seen just once and about 10% held by the top ten. The clonotype was recovered from an adult who received the AZD1222 COVID-19 vaccine. The sample consisted of peripheral blood, taken 28 days after the second AZD1222 dose. This chain links TRBV6-5 with TRBJ1-5; D is undetermined. CDR3 sequence: CASSFLSNQPQHF. CDR3 bases: TGTGCCAGCAGTTTTCTTAGCAATCAGCCCCAGCATTTT.